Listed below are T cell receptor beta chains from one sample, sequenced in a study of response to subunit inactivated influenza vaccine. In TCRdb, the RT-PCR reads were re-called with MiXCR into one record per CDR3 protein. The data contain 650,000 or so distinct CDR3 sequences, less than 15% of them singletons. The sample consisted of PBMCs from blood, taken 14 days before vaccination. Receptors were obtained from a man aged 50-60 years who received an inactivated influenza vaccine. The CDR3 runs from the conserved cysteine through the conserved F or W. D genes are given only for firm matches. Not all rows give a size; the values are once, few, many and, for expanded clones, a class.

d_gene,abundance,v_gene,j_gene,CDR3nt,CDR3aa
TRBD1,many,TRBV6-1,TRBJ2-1,TGTGCCAGCAGTACCCGGGACAGGGGAAGAGAGTTCTTC,CASSTRDRGREFF
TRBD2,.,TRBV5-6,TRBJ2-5,TGTGCCAGCAGCTGGGGACTAGCGGGGGAACAAGAGACCCAGTACTTC,CASSWGLAGEQETQYF
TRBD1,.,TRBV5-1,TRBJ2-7,TGCGCCAGCAGCTCCTTGACAGGGGGCTCCTACGAGCAGTACTTC,CASSSLTGGSYEQYF
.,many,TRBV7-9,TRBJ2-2,TGTGCCAGCAGCTTATGGACGAACACCGGGGAGCTGTTTTTT,CASSLWTNTGELFF
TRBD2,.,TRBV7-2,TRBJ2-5,TGTGCCAGCAGCCCGGCCCCCAGCGGGGGAGGAGAGACCCAGTACTTC,CASSPAPSGGGETQYF
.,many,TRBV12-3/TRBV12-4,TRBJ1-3,TGTGCCAGCAGTTTAGGAGGGGTCGGCTCTGGAAACACCATATATTTT,CASSLGGVGSGNTIYF
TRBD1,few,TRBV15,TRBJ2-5,TGTGCCACCCGACCGGGACAGGGAATGACAGAGACCCAGTACTTC,CATRPGQGMTETQYF
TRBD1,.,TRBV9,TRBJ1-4,TGTGCCAGCAGCGGACAGGGTGTAACTAATGAAAAACTGTTTTTT,CASSGQGVTNEKLFF
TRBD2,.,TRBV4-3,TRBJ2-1,TGCGCCAGCAGCCAAGGGGCGCTAGCGGGAGTCTACAATGAGCAGTTCTTC,CASSQGALAGVYNEQFF
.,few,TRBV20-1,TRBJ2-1,TGCAGTGCTAGAAGTAAGAAACGGGACATCGCAGGATCCAATGAGCAGTTCTTC,CSARSKKRDIAGSNEQFF
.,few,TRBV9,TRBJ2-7,TGTGCCAGCAGCGTACTTAGTGACTCCTACGAGCAGTACTTC,CASSVLSDSYEQYF
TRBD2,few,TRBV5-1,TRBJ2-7,TGCGCCAGCAGCTTGGCCGGGACTATCTACGAGCAGTACTTC,CASSLAGTIYEQYF
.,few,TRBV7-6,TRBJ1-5,TGTGCCAGCAGCTTAGGGGCTGGTCCCTATCAGCCCCAGCATTTT,CASSLGAGPYQPQHF
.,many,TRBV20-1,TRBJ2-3,TGCAGTGCTCACCAATTCGGGGCGAACACAGATACGCAGTATTTT,CSAHQFGANTDTQYF
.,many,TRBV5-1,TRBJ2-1,TGCGCCAGCAGCTTGTCGAGGGGGATTAACAATGAGCAGTTCTTC,CASSLSRGINNEQFF
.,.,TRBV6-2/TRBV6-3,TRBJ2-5,TGTGCCAGCAGTTACAATCTTGGGGGAGAGACCCAGTACTTC,CASSYNLGGETQYF
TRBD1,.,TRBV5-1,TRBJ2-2,TGCGCCAGCAGCTTGAATTTGGGACCCCGGACAGGGGTTCCCGGGGAGCTGTTTTTT,CASSLNLGPRTGVPGELFF
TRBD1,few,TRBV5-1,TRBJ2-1,TGCGCCAGCAGCTTGGTAGGACAGGGGGCTTACAATGAGCAGTTCTTC,CASSLVGQGAYNEQFF
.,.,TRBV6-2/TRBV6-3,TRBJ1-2,TGTGCCAGCGCCCTAGACGGGATAAGCGGTGGCTACACCTTC,CASALDGISGGYTF
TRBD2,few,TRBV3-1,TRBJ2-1,TGTGCCAGCAGCCCTAGCGGCCAAGGCATGGCTGAGCAGTTCTTC,CASSPSGQGMAEQFF
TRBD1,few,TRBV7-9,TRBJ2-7,TGTGCCAGCAGCTTAGTGGGGACAGGGGATAAGCAGTACTTC,CASSLVGTGDKQYF
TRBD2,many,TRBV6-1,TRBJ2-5,TGTGCCAGCAGCCCCTCCAGCGGGGGGTTCCAAGAGACCCAGTACTTC,CASSPSSGGFQETQYF
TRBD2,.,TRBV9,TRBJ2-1,TGTGCCAGCAGCGTAGGGGGAGCGGGAGGCTACAATGAGCAGTTCTTC,CASSVGGAGGYNEQFF
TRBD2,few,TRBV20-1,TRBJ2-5,TGCAGTGCTAGAGATCCTAGCGGGGGGAGGACCCAGTACTTC,CSARDPSGGRTQYF
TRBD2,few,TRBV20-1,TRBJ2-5,TGCAGTGCCTCTAGCGGGGGGGCGGAGACCCAGTACTTC,CSASSGGAETQYF
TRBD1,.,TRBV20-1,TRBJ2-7,TGCAGTGCTAGAGATGACAGGGGGAGCTCCTACGAGCAGTACTTC,CSARDDRGSSYEQYF
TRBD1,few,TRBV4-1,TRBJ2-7,TGCGCCAGCAGCCAAGAAGCGACAGGGGTCCATTTTCGGGCAATTTACTCCTACGAGCAGTACTTC,CASSQEATGVHFRAIYSYEQYF
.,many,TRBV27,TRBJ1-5,TGTGCCAGCAGAATGACTACGGGACCTAGGGGCAATCAGCCCCAGCATTTT,CASRMTTGPRGNQPQHF
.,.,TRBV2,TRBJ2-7,TGTGCCAGCAGGCCTCCTAGGGGGTACGAGCAGTACTTC,CASRPPRGYEQYF
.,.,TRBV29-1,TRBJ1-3,TGCAGCGCTAGAAGTCCTAATGGAAACACCATATATTTT,CSARSPNGNTIYF
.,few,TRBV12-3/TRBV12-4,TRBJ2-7,TGTGCCAGCAGTCCCCTCCCAAGTCTAGGTAGACACTTC,CASSPLPSLGRHF
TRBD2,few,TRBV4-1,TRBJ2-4,TGCGCCAGCAGCCTCAGAAGCGGGGGGACATACATTCAGTACTTC,CASSLRSGGTYIQYF
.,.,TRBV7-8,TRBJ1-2,TGTGCCAGCAGCCCCGGCCTAGTACGGGGCTACACCTTC,CASSPGLVRGYTF
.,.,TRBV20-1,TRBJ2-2,TGCAGTGCTAGAGATGCAGGGGAGGTCGGGGAGCTGTTTTTT,CSARDAGEVGELFF
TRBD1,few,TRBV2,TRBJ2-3,TGTGCCAGCATAGGGGGCACCCGGGATACGCAGTATTTT,CASIGGTRDTQYF
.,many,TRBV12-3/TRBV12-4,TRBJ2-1,TGTGCCAGCAGTTTATCGCGGGGTGAGCAGTTCTTC,CASSLSRGEQFF
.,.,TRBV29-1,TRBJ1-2,TGCAGCGCCGGTGCAGAGGCTGGGTATGGCTACACCTTC,CSAGAEAGYGYTF
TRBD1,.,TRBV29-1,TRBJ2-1,TGCAGCGTTGAGGGACAGGGAGTTAATGAGCAGTTCTTC,CSVEGQGVNEQFF
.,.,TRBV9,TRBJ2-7,TGTGCCAGCAGCGTAAGGGGGACCGACGAGCAGTACTTC,CASSVRGTDEQYF
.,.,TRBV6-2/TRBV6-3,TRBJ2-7,TGTGCCAGCAGCCATGGCCCTGGAGGGGCCTACGAGCAGTACTTC,CASSHGPGGAYEQYF